This T cell receptor (beta chain) was retrieved from a study of OX40 agonist ivuxolimab in advanced cancers. Study in general: Partial responses were achieved by three patients, of whom one had hepatocellular carcinoma and two had cutaneous melanoma. General study points: In general, CD8+ T cells held more expanded clones than CD4+ did, on average.

In the case of this clone: Its specificity is not known.

Libraries were prepared by immunoSEQ multiplex PCR; TCRdb keeps only in-frame clonotypes and omits some of them. Altogether tens of thousands of clones are present, around 89% being singletons, with the ten largest covering 0.45% to 0.7%. Germline lookup yields CDR1 SGHRS and CDR2 YFSETQ. This CDR3 is built from 16 residues. Deletions cut 1 base from V and 0 bases from J, with 10 bases between. The clonotype comes from an adult with an advanced solid tumor such as melanoma, head and neck, liver or kidney cancer. This specimen was CD4+ or CD8+ T cells sorted from blood, taken in a trial of the OX40 agonist ivuxolimab. The V call is TRBV5-1, the J call TRBJ1-4; D ambiguous. The CDR3 region has the DNA TGCGCCAGCAGCTTGTTCCAGGCTGCAACTAATGAAAAACTGTTTTTT. Protein product: CASSLFQAATNEKLFF. The complete variable domain, with remaining parts taken from reference TRBV5-1 and TRBJ1-4, reads KAGVTQTPRYLIKTRGQQVTLSCSPISGHRSVSWYQQTPGQGLQFLFEYFSETQRNKGNFPGRFSGRQFSNSRSEMNVSTLELGDSALYLCASSLFQAATNEKLFFGSGTQLSVL.